These 14 T cell receptor beta chains originate from one sample sequenced in a study of OX40 agonist ivuxolimab in advanced cancers. Profiled with immunoSEQ multiplex PCR; TCRdb holds only in-frame clones, not every one. The sample lists some 42,000 clones; 75% to 90% were seen once. Material: CD4+ or CD8+ T cells sorted from blood, obtained in a trial of the OX40 agonist ivuxolimab. These receptors were collected from an adult with an advanced solid tumor such as melanoma, head and neck, liver or kidney cancer.

The genes are TRBV4-1 and TRBJ1-3; D remains ambiguous. The germline CDR1 and CDR2 sequences are MGHRA and YSYEKL. V dropped 1 base and J dropped 2 bases, with 9 bases sitting between them. This CDR3 has 15 amino acids. CDR3 coding DNA: TGCGCCAGCAGCCAAGCGGCTGATGCTGGAAACACCATATATTTT. It yields the protein CASSQAADAGNTIYF.

The sample holds one count of this clone. CDR3: CSVGGQGRPGELFF. CDR3 nucleotides: TGCAGCGTTGGGGGACAGGGGAGGCCCGGGGAGCTGTTTTTT. V and J are TRBV29-1 and TRBJ2-2; 10 bases match TRBD1. Looked up from germline, CDR1 is SQVTM and CDR2 is ANQGSEA. V trimming: 4 bases; J trimming: 6 bases; junction bases outside the gene matches: 5. CDR3 length equals 14 residues.

In this sample, this clone turned up once. The chain recombines TRBV11-3 with TRBJ1-1; D uncertain. Looked up from germline, CDR1 is SGHNT and CDR2 is YENEEA. V shed 1 base and J shed 2 bases, with 5 bases lying between them. The CDR3 runs 13 residues. CDR3 region: CASSLGDNTEAFF. The CDR3 DNA reads TGTGCCAGCAGCTTAGGTGATAACACTGAAGCTTTCTTT.

The rearrangement joins TRBV28 to TRBJ1-1, with D possibly TRBD1 on 5 matching bases. CDR3 length: 13 amino acids. The germline V and J ends were trimmed by 2 bases and 5 bases, with 9 bases remaining between them. Germline V lookup: CDR1 MDHEN, CDR2 SYDVKM. The CDR3 sequence: CASSLQGGTEAFF. The CDR3 DNA reads TGTGCCAGCAGTTTACAGGGTGGGACTGAAGCTTTCTTT. Variable domain in full (rest from reference TRBV28 and TRBJ1-1): DVKVTQSSRYLVKRTGEKVFLECVQDMDHENMFWYRQDPGLGLRLIYFSYDVKMKEKGDIPEGYSVSREKKERFSLILESASTNQTSMYLCASSLQGGTEAFFGQGTRLTVV.

V usage is TRBV2 and J usage is TRBJ1-5; D ambiguous. V dropped 6 bases and J dropped 5 bases, with 8 bases sitting between them. Germline loops: CDR1 SNHLY, CDR2 FYNNEI. The CDR3 contains 12 residues. This chain's CDR3 is CASRVGYQPQHF. DNA for the CDR3: TGTGCCAGCAGGGTAGGCTATCAGCCCCAGCATTTT.

V gene TRBV7-2 combines with J gene TRBJ2-7, with TRBD1 matching 8 bases. J lost 3 bases, V lost 1 base, and 5 bases had no gene match. The CDR3 is made up of 15 amino acids. Germline V gene sequence: CDR1 SGHTA, CDR2 FQGNSA. CDR3 bases: TGTGCCAGCAGCTTAGGGTGGACAGGGAACTACGAGCAGTACTTC. Translation gives CASSLGWTGNYEQYF.

The chain recombines TRBV15 with TRBJ2-3, with D tentatively TRBD2 (6 bases). V was cut by 1 base and J by 1 base, with 9 bases left in between. The germline gives CDR1 LNHNV, CDR2 YYDKDF (reference sequence). The CDR3 is made up of 15 amino acids. This CDR3 reads CATSRGGGGTDTQYF. The DNA for the CDR3 is TGTGCCACCAGCAGAGGTGGCGGGGGCACAGATACGCAGTATTTT.

This chain uses TRBV27 with TRBJ2-7; TRBD1 agrees at 7 bases. CDR1 and CDR2 (germline): MNHEY, SMNVEV (reference sequence). The CDR3 loop spans 14 amino acids. Trimming cost V 8 bases and J 5 bases; bases outside gene matches: 12. CDR3 protein: CASGPGGSFHEQYF. In DNA, the CDR3 is TGTGCCAGCGGACCAGGGGGATCTTTCCACGAGCAGTACTTC.

The rearrangement joins TRBV14 to TRBJ1-5; no clear D. From germline, CDR1 is SGHDN and CDR2 FVKESK. The CDR3 runs to 15 residues. V was cut by 2 bases and J by 9 bases, with 17 bases left in between. The CDR3 region has the DNA TGTGCCAGCAGCCAAAATTCCCCCAGAAGTTCGCCCCAGCATTTT. It codes for CASSQNSPRSSPQHF.

The rearrangement links TRBV5-1 to TRBJ2-1, with a possible D match to TRBD1 (6 bases). The V end was cut by 4 bases, the J end by 3 bases, with 14 bases between. Germline V gene lookup returns CDR1 SGHRS and CDR2 YFSETQ. The CDR3 consists of 15 residues. CDR3 nucleotide sequence: TGCGCCAGCAGCCAGCAGGACAGCCTCTACAATGAGCAGTTCTTC. It codes for CASSQQDSLYNEQFF.

This rearrangement joins TRBV19 to TRBJ1-5; 9 positions agree with TRBD1. This CDR3 comprises 16 residues. Losses at the gene ends were 5 bases for V and 0 bases for J; bases not matched to a gene: 5. Germline lookup yields CDR1 LNHDA and CDR2 SQIVND (reference sequence). The CDR3: CASSPGTGRSNQPQHF. As DNA, the CDR3 is TGTGCCAGTAGTCCTGGGACAGGGCGTAGCAATCAGCCCCAGCATTTT.

This chain uses TRBV20-1 with TRBJ2-7; D is possibly TRBD1 or TRBD2 (5 bases each). The CDR3 totals 11 residues. From germline, CDR1 is DFQATT and CDR2 SNEGSKA (reference sequence). V was pared by 1 base and J by 4 bases, with 5 bases between. The CDR3 nucleotides are TGCAGTGCTAGAGGGGGGTACGAGCAGTACTTC. Translated: CSARGGYEQYF.

This chain links TRBV20-1 with TRBJ1-2, with 8 bases aligning to TRBD1. V lost 7 bases and J lost 3; bases outside the gene matches: 1. Per the germline V gene, CDR1 is DFQATT and CDR2 is SNEGSKA (reference sequence). There are 11 residues in the CDR3. The CDR3: CSVQGDYGYTF. CDR3 coding DNA: TGCAGTGTACAGGGGGACTATGGCTACACCTTC.

The V gene is TRBV27, the J gene TRBJ1-6; D is unresolved. This CDR3 contains 13 residues. V lost 8 bases to trimming and J lost 7 bases, with 12 bases between them. Looked up from germline, CDR1 is MNHEY and CDR2 is SMNVEV (reference sequence). CDR3 DNA: TGTGCCAGCGGGCAGGTCTCCAATTCACCCCTCCACTTT. Residues: CASGQVSNSPLHF.